The clone carrying this TCR beta chain was observed a few times. Its target is not known. This record belongs to a study of early T cells in non-severe SARS-CoV-2 infection. Across the whole study: Sequenced material consisted of bulk RNA (from unsorted whole blood), and chains were unpaired.

Individual cDNA molecules received unique molecular identifiers during library preparation. TCRdb recomputed calls from the 5' RACE reads with MiXCR, one row per CDR3 protein. Of about 99,000 distinct CDR3 sequences listed, around a sixth are singletons. V shed 2 bases and J shed 1 base, with 9 bases lying between them. The V gene's germline CDR1 is SGHRS and CDR2 YFSETQ. The CDR3 contains 14 residues. Study-level findings and limits: There was a bias toward anti-spike CD8 responses in VDJdb matching, which missed private and CD4 specificities.

The receptor was isolated from an adult who was a healthcare worker with PCR-confirmed SARS-CoV-2 infection or an uninfected control (not recorded which). The sample comprised whole blood. The V and J genes are TRBV5-1 and TRBJ1-1, with no clear D. This chain's CDR3 is CASSLGPRNTEAFF. The CDR3 DNA sequence: TGCGCCAGCAGCTTAGGACCCCGGAACACTGAAGCTTTCTTT.